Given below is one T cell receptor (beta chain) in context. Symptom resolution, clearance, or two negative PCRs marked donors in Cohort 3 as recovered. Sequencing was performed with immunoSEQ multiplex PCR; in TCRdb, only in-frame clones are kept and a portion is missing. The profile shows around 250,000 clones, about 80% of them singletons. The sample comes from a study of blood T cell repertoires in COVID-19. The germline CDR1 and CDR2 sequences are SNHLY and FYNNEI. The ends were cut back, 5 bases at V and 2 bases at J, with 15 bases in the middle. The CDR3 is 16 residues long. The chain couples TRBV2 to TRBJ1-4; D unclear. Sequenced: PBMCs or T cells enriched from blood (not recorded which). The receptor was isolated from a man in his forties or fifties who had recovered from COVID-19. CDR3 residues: CASSQGHRGTNEKLFF. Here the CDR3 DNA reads TGTGCCAGCAGTCAAGGGCACCGGGGTACTAATGAAAAACTGTTTTTT. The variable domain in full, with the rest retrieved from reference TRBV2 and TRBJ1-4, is EPEVTQTPSHQVTQMGQEVILRCVPISNHLYFYWYRQILGQKVEFLVSFYNNEISEKSEIFDDQFSVERPDGSNFTLKIRSTKLEDSAMYFCASSQGHRGTNEKLFFGSGTQLSVL.